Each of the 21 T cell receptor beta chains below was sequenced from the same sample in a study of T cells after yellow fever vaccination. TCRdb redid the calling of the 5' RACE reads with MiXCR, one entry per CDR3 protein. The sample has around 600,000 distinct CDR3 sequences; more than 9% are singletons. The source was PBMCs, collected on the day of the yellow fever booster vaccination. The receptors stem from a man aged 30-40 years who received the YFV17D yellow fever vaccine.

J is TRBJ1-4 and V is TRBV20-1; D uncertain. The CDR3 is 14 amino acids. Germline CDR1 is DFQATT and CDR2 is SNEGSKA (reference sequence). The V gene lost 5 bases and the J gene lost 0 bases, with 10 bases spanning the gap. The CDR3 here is CSAQLRATNEKLFF. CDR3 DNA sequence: TGCAGTGCTCAATTACGGGCAACTAATGAAAAACTGTTTTTT.

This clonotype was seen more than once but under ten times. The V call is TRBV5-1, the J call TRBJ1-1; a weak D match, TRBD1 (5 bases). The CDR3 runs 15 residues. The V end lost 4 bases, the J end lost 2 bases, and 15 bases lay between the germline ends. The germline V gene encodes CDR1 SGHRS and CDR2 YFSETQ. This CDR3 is CASSVAGALNTEAFF. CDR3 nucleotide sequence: TGCGCCAGCAGCGTGGCCGGGGCCTTAAACACTGAAGCTTTCTTT.

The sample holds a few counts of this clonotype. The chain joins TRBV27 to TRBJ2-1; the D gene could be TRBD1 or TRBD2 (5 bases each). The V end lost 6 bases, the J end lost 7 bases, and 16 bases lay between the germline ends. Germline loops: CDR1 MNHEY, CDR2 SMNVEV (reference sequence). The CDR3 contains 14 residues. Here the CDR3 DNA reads TGTGCCAGCAGCACCGTTGGGGGTTCTAATGAGCAGTTCTTC. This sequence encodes CASSTVGGSNEQFF.

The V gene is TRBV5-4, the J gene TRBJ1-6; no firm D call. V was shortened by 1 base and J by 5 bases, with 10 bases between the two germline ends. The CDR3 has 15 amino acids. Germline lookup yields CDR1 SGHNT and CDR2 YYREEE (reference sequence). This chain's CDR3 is CASSLRPSHNSPLHF. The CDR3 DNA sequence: TGTGCCAGCAGCTTGAGGCCGTCCCATAATTCACCCCTCCACTTT.

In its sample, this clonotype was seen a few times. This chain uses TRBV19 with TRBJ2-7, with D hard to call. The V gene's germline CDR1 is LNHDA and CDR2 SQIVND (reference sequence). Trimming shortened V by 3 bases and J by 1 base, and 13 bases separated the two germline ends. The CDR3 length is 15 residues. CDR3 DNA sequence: TGTGCCAGTAGTATCGCGGTACGAGCGTCCTACGAGCAGTACTTC. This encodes CASSIAVRASYEQYF.

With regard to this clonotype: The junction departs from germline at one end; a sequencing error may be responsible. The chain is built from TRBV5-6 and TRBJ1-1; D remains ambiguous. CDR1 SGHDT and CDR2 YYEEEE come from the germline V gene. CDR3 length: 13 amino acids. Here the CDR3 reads CAISPGLNTEAFF. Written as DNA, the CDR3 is TGTGCCATCAGCCCCGGGCTGAACACTGAAGCTTTCTTT.

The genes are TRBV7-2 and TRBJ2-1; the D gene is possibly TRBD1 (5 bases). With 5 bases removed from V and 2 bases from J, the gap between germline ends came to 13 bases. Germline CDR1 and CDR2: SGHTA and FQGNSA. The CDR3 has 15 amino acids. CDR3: CASSLVGQPYNEQFF. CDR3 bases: TGTGCCAGCAGCCTTGTGGGGCAGCCCTACAATGAGCAGTTCTTC.

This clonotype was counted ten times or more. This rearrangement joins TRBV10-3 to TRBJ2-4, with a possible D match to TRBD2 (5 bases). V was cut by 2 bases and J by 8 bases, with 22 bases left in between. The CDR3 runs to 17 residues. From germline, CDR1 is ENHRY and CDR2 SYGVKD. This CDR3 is CAISETPSGGPADIQYF. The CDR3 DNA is TGTGCCATCAGTGAGACCCCGTCGGGCGGGCCGGCGGACATTCAGTACTTC.

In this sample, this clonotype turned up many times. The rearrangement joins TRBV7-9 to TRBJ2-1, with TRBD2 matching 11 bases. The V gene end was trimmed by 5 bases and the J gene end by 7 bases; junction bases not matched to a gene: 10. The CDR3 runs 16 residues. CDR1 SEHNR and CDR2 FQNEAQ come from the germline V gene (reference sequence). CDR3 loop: CASSPRDSGRGNEQFF. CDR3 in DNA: TGTGCCAGCAGCCCACGGGATAGCGGGAGGGGTAATGAGCAGTTCTTC.

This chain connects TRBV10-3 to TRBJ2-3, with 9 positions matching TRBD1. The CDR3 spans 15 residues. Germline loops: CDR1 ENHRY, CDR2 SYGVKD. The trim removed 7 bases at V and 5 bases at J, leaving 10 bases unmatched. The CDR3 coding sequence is TGTGCCATCAACAAGGGGACAGGGATGAGAGATACGCAGTATTTT. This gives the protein CAINKGTGMRDTQYF.

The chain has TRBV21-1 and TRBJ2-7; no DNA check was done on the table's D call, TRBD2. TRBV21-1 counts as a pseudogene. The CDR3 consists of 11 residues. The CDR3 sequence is CASPSLEQQYF. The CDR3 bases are TGTGCCAGCCCTAGTTTAGAACAGCAGTACTTC.

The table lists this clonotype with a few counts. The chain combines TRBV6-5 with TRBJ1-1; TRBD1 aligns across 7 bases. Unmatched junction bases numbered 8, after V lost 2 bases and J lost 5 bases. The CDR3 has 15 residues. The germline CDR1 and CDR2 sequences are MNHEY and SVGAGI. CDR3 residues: CASSYIKGAGTEAFF. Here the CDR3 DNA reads TGTGCCAGCAGTTACATCAAGGGGGCAGGGACTGAAGCTTTCTTT.

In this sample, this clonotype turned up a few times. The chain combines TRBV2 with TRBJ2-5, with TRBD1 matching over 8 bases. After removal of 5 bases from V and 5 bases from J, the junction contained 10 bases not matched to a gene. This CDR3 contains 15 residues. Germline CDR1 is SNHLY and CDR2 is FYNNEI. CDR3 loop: CASSTDRAASETQYF. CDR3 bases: TGTGCCAGCAGTACGGACAGGGCGGCAAGCGAGACCCAGTACTTC.

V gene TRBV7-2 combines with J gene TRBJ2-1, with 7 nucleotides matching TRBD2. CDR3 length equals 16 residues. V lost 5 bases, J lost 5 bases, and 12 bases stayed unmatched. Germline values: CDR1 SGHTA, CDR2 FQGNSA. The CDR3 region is CASSPAGFSIDNEQFF. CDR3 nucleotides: TGTGCCAGCAGCCCAGCGGGATTTTCCATCGACAATGAGCAGTTCTTC.

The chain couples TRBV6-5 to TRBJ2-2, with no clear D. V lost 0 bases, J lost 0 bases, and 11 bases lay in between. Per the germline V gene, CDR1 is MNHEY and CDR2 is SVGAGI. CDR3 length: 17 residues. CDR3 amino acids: CASSYSGRGANTGELFF. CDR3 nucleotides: TGTGCCAGCAGTTACTCCGGTCGCGGAGCGAACACCGGGGAGCTGTTTTTT.

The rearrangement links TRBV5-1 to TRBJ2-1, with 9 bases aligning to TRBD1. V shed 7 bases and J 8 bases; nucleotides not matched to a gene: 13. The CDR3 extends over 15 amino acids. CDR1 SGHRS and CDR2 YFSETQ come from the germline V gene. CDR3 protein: CASLLFPGQGYEQFF. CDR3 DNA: TGCGCCAGCCTCCTCTTCCCGGGACAGGGCTATGAGCAGTTCTTC.

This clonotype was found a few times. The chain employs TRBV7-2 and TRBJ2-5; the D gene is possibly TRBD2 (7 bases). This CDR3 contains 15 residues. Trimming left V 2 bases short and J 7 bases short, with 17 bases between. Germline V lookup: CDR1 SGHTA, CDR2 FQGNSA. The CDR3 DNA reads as TGTGCCAGCAGCTTAAGGGGAGGGGGTCTGGGGACCCAGTACTTC. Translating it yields CASSLRGGGLGTQYF.

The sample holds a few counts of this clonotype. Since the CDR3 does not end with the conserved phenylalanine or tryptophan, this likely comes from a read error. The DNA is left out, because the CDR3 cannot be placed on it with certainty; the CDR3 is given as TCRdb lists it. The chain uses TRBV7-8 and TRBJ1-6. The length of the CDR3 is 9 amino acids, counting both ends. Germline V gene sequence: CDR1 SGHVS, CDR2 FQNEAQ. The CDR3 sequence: CASSLVRLA.

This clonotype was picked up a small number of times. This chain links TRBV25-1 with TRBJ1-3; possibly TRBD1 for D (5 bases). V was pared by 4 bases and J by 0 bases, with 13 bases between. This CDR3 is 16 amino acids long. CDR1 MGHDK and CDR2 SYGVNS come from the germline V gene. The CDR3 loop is CASSARALSSGNTIYF. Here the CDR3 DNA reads TGTGCCAGCAGTGCCAGGGCCCTTAGCTCTGGAAACACCATATATTTT.

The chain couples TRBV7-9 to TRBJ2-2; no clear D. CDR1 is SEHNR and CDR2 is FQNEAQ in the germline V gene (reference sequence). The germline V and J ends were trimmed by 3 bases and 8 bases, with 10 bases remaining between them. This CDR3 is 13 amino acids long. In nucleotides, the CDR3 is TGTGCCAGCAGCTTTGAGGCGTTAGGGGAGCTGTTTTTT. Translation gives CASSFEALGELFF.

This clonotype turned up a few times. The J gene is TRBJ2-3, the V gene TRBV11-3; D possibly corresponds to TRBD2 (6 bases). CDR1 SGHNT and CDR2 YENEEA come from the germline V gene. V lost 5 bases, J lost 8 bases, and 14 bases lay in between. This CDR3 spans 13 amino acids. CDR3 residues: CASSLARESTQYF. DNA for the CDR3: TGTGCCAGCAGCCTCGCTCGGGAGAGTACGCAGTATTTT. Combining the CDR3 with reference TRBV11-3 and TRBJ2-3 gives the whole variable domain EAGVVQSPRYKIIEKKQPVAFWCNPISGHNTLYWYLQNLGQGPELLIRYENEEAVDDSQLPKDRFSAERLKGVDSTLKIQPAELGDSAVYLCASSLARESTQYFGPGTRLTVL.